This note documents a single TCR beta chain sequence. CDR1 and CDR2 (germline): MDHEN, SYDVKM. After removal of 6 bases from V and 2 bases from J, the junction contained 7 bases not matched to a gene. CDR3 length: 15 residues. The table came from immunoSEQ multiplex PCR; TCRdb's copy has only in-frame clones and leaves some out. Of more than 300,000 clones listed, 87% are singletons. The sample belongs to a study of blood T cell repertoires in COVID-19. The rearrangement uses TRBV28 and TRBJ2-7, with TRBD1 identical over 10 bases. The sequence came from a woman between 25 and 40 years old with COVID-19, enrolled during active disease. Sequenced: peripheral blood. CDR3 nucleotides: TGTGCCAGCAGAGGCTGGGGGACAGGGGCCTACGAGCAGTACTTC. Translation gives CASRGWGTGAYEQYF.